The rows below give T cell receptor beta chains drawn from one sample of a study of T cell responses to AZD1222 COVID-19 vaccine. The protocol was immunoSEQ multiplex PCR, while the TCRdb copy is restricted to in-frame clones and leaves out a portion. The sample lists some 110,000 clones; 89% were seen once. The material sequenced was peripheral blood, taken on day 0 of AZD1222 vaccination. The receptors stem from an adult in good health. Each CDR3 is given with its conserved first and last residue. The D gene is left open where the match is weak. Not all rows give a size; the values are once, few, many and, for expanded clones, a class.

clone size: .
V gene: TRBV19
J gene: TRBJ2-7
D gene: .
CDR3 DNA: TGTGCCAGTAGTATTAGGGGGGGGACCTCACAGCTGAACTACGAGCAGTACTTC
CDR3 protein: CASSIRGGTSQLNYEQYF

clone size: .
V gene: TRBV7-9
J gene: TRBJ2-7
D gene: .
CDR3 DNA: TGTGCCAGCAGCCCGGGCCTACTAGACAGCTCCTACGAGCAGTACTTC
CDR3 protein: CASSPGLLDSSYEQYF

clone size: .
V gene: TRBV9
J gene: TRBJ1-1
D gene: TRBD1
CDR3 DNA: TGTGCCAGCAGCCCCAGGGGGGCCACGAACACTGAAGCTTTCTTT
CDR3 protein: CASSPRGATNTEAFF

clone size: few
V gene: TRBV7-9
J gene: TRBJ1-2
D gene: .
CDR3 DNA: TGTGCCAGCAGCCCGGGCCCGAACCAGGGCTACACCTTC
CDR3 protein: CASSPGPNQGYTF

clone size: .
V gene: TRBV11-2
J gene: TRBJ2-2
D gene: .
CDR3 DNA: TGTGCCAGCAGCCTCGGGGCCGGGGAGCTGTTTTTT
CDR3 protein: CASSLGAGELFF

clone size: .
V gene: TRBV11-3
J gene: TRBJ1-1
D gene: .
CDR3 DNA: TGTGCCAGCAGCTTAAGTCAGGGTACTGAAGCTTTCTTT
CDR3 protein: CASSLSQGTEAFF

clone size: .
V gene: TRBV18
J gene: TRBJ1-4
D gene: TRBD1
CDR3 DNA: TGTGCCAGCTCACCACAACAGGGGCGGCATGAAAAACTGTTTTTT
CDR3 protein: CASSPQQGRHEKLFF

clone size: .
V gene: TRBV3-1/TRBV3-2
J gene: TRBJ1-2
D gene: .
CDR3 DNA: TGTGCCAGCAGCCAAGATTATAGCAGGAGCTACTATTATGGCTACACCTTC
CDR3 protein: CASSQDYSRSYYYGYTF

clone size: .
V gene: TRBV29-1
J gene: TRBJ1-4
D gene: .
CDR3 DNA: TGCAGCGTACAGGCGGTAACTAATGAAAAACTGTTTTTT
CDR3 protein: CSVQAVTNEKLFF

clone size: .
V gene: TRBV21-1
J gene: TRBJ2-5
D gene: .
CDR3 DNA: TGTGCCAGCCGACAGACCCAAGGTAGAGAGACCCAGTACTTC
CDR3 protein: CASRQTQGRETQYF

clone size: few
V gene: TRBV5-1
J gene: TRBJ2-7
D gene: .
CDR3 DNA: TGCGCCAGCAGCTCCTACTGGGCCGAAAGTTACGAGCAGTACTTC
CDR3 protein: CASSSYWAESYEQYF

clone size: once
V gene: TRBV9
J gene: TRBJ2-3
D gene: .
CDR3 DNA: TGTGCCAGCAGCGTAGCAACCCTCGGGGCCCTGGGAGATACGCAGTATTTT
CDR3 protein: CASSVATLGALGDTQYF

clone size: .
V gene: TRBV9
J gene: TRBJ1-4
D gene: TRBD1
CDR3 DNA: TGTGCCAGCAGCGTACGGGACAGGGGGGAAAAACTGTTTTTT
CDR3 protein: CASSVRDRGEKLFF

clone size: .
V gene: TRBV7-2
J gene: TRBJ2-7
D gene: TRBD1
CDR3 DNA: TGTGCCAGCAGCCCGCCCGGACAGGGGCCCACGTACTTC
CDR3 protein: CASSPPGQGPTYF

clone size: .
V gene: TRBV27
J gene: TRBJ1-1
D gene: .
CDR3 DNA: TGTGCCAGCAGTTCCACAGCTGAAGCTTTCTTT
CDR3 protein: CASSSTAEAFF

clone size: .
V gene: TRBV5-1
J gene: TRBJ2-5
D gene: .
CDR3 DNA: TGCGCCAGCAGCTTGTGGGGGGGCCTAGAAGAGACCCAGTACTTC
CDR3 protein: CASSLWGGLEETQYF

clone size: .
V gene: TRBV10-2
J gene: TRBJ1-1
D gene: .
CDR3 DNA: TGCGCCAGCAGTGAGTCGGAGAAAACTGAAGCTTTCTTT
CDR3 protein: CASSESEKTEAFF

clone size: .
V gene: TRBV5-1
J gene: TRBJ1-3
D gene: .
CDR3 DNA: TGCGCCAGCAGCTTGCGAGGGCAACACTCTGGAAACACCATATATTTT
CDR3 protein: CASSLRGQHSGNTIYF

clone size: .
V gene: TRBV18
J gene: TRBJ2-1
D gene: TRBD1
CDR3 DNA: TGTGCCAGCTCACCGGACAGGACTTACAATGAGCAGTTCTTC
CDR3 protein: CASSPDRTYNEQFF

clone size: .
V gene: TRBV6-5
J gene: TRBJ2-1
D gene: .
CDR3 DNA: TGTGCCAGCGGTCTAGGGACTGGCCCTTACAATGAGCAGTTCTTC
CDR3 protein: CASGLGTGPYNEQFF

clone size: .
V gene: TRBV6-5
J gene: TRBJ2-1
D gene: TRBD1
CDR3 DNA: TGTGCCAGCAGGGACAGGGACTACAATGAGCAGTTCTTC
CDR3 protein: CASRDRDYNEQFF

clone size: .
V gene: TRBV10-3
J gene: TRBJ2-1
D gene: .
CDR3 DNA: TGTGCCATCAGTGAGTCGAGGACTAGTGGGGGGCCCTACAATGAGCAGTTCTTC
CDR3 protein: CAISESRTSGGPYNEQFF

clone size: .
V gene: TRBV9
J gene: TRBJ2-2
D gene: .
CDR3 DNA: TGTGCCAGCAGCCCACTAGTGGGGTTGAACACCGGGGAGCTGTTTTTT
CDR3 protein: CASSPLVGLNTGELFF

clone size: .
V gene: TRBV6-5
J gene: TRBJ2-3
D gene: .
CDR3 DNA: TGTGCCAGCGGGTTCGTTGGCAAAGATACGCAGTATTTT
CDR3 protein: CASGFVGKDTQYF

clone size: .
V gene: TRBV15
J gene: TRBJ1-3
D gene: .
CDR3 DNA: TGTGCCACCAGCAGAGGGGACACATCTGGAAACACCATATATTTT
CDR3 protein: CATSRGDTSGNTIYF

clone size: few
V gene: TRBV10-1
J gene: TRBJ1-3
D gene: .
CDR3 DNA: TGCGCCAGCAGTGAGTCGAATGGAAACACCATATATTTT
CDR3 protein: CASSESNGNTIYF

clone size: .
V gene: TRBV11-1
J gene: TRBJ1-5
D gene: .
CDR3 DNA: TGTGCCAGCAGCTTCCAAAGCAATCAGCCCCAGCATTTT
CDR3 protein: CASSFQSNQPQHF

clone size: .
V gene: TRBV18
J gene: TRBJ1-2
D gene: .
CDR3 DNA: TGTGCCAGCTCACCCAACAACCAGAACTATGGCTACACCTTC
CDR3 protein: CASSPNNQNYGYTF

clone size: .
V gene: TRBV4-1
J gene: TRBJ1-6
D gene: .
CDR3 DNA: TGCGCCAGCAGCCAAGACGGGACGCACAATTATAATTCACCCCTCCACTTT
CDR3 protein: CASSQDGTHNYNSPLHF

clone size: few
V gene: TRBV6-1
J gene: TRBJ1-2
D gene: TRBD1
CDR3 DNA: TGTGCCAGCAGTGAAGACCGCACAGGGGGCTACTATGGCTACACCTTC
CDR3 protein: CASSEDRTGGYYGYTF

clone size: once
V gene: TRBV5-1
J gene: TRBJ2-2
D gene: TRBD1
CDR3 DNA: TGCGCCAGCAGTTTCACAGGGGGCACCGGGGAGCTGTTTTTT
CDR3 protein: CASSFTGGTGELFF

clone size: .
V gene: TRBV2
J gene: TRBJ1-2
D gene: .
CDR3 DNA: TGTGCCAGCAGTGAAGAATCCTATGGCTACACCTTC
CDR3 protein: CASSEESYGYTF